This T cell receptor (beta chain) was identified in a study of shared clonotypes between healthy human individuals. Study-level results: Rarefaction revealed incomplete sorted-subset sequencing despite large depth.

Naive CD8 cells lacked CD45RO and underwent positive selection for CCR7, leaving out terminally differentiated effector memory CD45RA+ cells. Donors were healthy HIV-negative adults without recent acute infections or vaccinations. Details on this clone: Antigen unknown.

Deletions cut 3 bases from V and 7 bases from J, with 13 bases between. The CDR3 totals 15 residues. The V gene's germline CDR1 is MGHRA and CDR2 YSYEKL. Clones were read by immunoSEQ multiplex PCR, and TCRdb kept only the in-frame ones, dropping some. The sample has roughly 2.1 million clones; about 93% are singletons. The source of this sequence is a man in his late teens or twenties in good health. Some clones in this sample may be carry-over from other donors' samples. This sequence joins TRBV4-1 and TRBJ1-6; D is ambiguous. Material for sequencing was naive CD8+ T cells from PBMCs. The CDR3 DNA sequence: TGCGCCAGCAGCCACCCGACAAGCGCAAATTCACCCCTCCACTTT. It encodes CASSHPTSANSPLHF.